This TCR beta chain was sequenced for a study of regulatory T cells in long-lasting Graves disease. Time point defined: newly diagnosed GD, antithyroid drugs for less than 3 months. PBMC-extracted RNA yielded the TCR library. Arm-PCR of CDR3 regions and iRepertoire HTBI primers were used to build TCR beta libraries. TCRdb reprocessed the multiplex PCR reads via MiXCR and lists one record per CDR3 protein. The data hold 420,000 or so distinct CDR3 sequences, with about 16% observed a single time. This clonotype was seen many times. The V gene end was trimmed by 2 bases and the J gene end by 1 base; junction bases not matched to a gene: 8. The germline V gene has CDR1 SNHLY and CDR2 FYNNEI. The length of the CDR3 is 17 residues. These data are also associated with another study on T cells in Graves' hyperthyroidism and ophthalmopathy.

The specimen comprised peripheral blood mononuclear cells (PBMCs), sampled at new diagnosis, from a patient treated with antithyroid drugs. The origin of this receptor is a woman aged 18-29 years with Graves disease. V gene TRBV2 combines with J gene TRBJ1-5; 7 bases align to TRBD1. The CDR3, as DNA: TGTGCCAGCAGTGAAAGCGCGACAGGGTCAAGCAATCAGCCCCAGCATTTT. It encodes CASSESATGSSNQPQHF.